The rows below give T cell receptor beta chains drawn from one sample of a study of blood T cell repertoires in COVID-19. The method was immunoSEQ multiplex PCR; TCRdb's version includes in-frame clones alone and lacks a portion of them. The table shows about 53,000 clones, with 77% occurring only once. The specimen was peripheral blood. These receptors were obtained from a man aged 65 to 79 with active or convalescent COVID-19. Both conserved end residues are part of each CDR3. A D gene is named only where the DNA matches it firmly. Clone size is stated in some rows and not others, as once, few, many or a class when expanded.

len	abundance	d_gene	v_gene	j_gene	CDR3nt	CDR3aa
16	NA	TRBD1	TRBV7-9	TRBJ1-2	TGTGCCAGCAGCATAGCGGGACAGGGGAACTACTATGGCTACACCTTC	CASSIAGQGNYYGYTF
17	once	TRBD2	TRBV30	TRBJ2-5	TGTGCCTGGAGTCCGAGCCCGGGACTAGCGGGGGAGGAGACCCAGTACTTC	CAWSPSPGLAGEETQYF
14	NA	NA	TRBV5-1	TRBJ1-1	TGCGCCAGCAGCGAAGACTTAGCGGACGCTGAAGCTTTCTTT	CASSEDLADAEAFF
15	few	TRBD1	TRBV7-2	TRBJ1-4	TGTGCCAGCAGCTTAGCCGGGACAGGGAATGAAAAACTGTTTTTT	CASSLAGTGNEKLFF
16	NA	TRBD2	TRBV4-2	TRBJ2-3	TGTGCCAGCAGCCAACGGCGGGAGACGGGGACAGATACGCAGTATTTT	CASSQRRETGTDTQYF
15	NA	NA	TRBV3-1/TRBV3-2	TRBJ1-3	TGTGCCAGCAGCCAAGGCGCGATCTCTGGAAACACCATATATTTT	CASSQGAISGNTIYF
12	once	TRBD2	TRBV19	TRBJ2-1	TGTGCCAGTAGTCTAGCGGGGGACCAGGTGTTCTTC	CASSLAGDQVFF
13	NA	TRBD1	TRBV6-5	TRBJ2-5	TGTGCCAGCAGCCGGGACAGGGGAGAGACCCAGTACTTC	CASSRDRGETQYF
15	NA	TRBD1	TRBV28	TRBJ1-2	TGTGCCAGCACCTCCCCAGGGGGACCCTACGATGGCTACACCTTC	CASTSPGGPYDGYTF
16	NA	TRBD2	TRBV5-1	TRBJ2-7	TGCGCCAGCAGCTGGGCGGGGGGGACCGGCTCCTACGAGCAGTACTTC	CASSWAGGTGSYEQYF
14	NA	NA	TRBV2	TRBJ1-2	TGTGCCAGCTTAGGAGGGGGGGTTAGCAATGGCTACACCTTC	CASLGGGVSNGYTF
15	NA	TRBD1	TRBV7-2	TRBJ2-1	TGTGCCAGCAGTTTACAGGGGGCGTCGGTGGATGAGCAGTTCTTC	CASSLQGASVDEQFF
14	few	NA	TRBV27	TRBJ2-3	TGTGCCAGCAGTTGGCAGGGGTTCACAGATACGCAGTATTTT	CASSWQGFTDTQYF
16	NA	TRBD2	TRBV24-1	TRBJ2-3	TGTGCCACCAGTGATATCGGTCCGGGAGGGAGCGATACGCAGTATTTT	CATSDIGPGGSDTQYF
16	NA	TRBD2	TRBV11-1	TRBJ2-3	TGTGCCAGCAGCTTAATGGTTAGCGGGAGGCGGGATACGCAGTATTTT	CASSLMVSGRRDTQYF
16	NA	TRBD1	TRBV6-2/TRBV6-3	TRBJ1-2	TGTGCCAGCAGCCCCAGAGGGGGCAGGGACGCTCTTGGCTACACCTTC	CASSPRGGRDALGYTF
15	NA	TRBD1	TRBV28	TRBJ1-2	TGTGCCAGCAGACCCAGCGGACAGGTAGATTATGGCTACACCTTC	CASRPSGQVDYGYTF
14	NA	TRBD2	TRBV29-1	TRBJ2-1	TGCAGCGGTACGGGACTAGCGGGACACAATGAGCAGTTCTTC	CSGTGLAGHNEQFF
13	NA	NA	TRBV29-1	TRBJ1-1	TGCAGCGTTCAACAGTCTTTCGGGGCTGAAGCTTTCTTT	CSVQQSFGAEAFF
16	NA	TRBD1	TRBV18	TRBJ2-2	TGTGCCAGCTCACCTAACCCAGGGGGTCTCACCGGGGAGCTGTTTTTT	CASSPNPGGLTGELFF
15	NA	TRBD2	TRBV7-2	TRBJ2-7	TGTGCCAGCAGCCCAATAGCGGGAGGCGGGTCAGAGCAGTACTTC	CASSPIAGGGSEQYF
16	NA	NA	TRBV14	TRBJ2-4	TGTGCCAGCAGCCAGGGGACTCTCCAAGCCAAAAACATTCAGTACTTC	CASSQGTLQAKNIQYF
10	NA	NA	TRBV20-1	TRBJ2-5	TGCAGTGCTAGTCACGGGACCCAGTACTTC	CSASHGTQYF
15	NA	NA	TRBV9	TRBJ1-6	TGTGCCAGCAGCGTTCAGGAGGCCTATAATTCACCCCTCCACTTT	CASSVQEAYNSPLHF
13	NA	NA	TRBV30	TRBJ1-5	TGTGCCTGGAGCGTCAGAGGGAATCAGCCCCAGCATTTT	CAWSVRGNQPQHF
14	NA	NA	TRBV27	TRBJ2-2	TGTGCCAGCAGTAACGCAGGGAACACCGGGGAGCTGTTTTTT	CASSNAGNTGELFF
15	NA	TRBD1	TRBV7-2	TRBJ2-7	TGTGCCAGCAGCTTCGGGACAGGGGCCTCCTACGAGCAGTACTTC	CASSFGTGASYEQYF
15	NA	NA	TRBV7-9	TRBJ2-7	TGTGCCAGCAGCTCCAGACAGACCTCATCGGAGGAGCAGTACTTC	CASSSRQTSSEEQYF